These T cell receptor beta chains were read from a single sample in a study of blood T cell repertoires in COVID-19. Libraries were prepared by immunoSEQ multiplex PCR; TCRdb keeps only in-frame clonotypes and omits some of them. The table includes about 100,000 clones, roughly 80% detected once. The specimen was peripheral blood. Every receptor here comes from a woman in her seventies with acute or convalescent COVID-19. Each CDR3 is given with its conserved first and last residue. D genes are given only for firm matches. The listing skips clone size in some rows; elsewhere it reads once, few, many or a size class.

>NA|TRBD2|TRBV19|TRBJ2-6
CASSITGGSGANVLTF
TGTGCCAGTAGTATAACGGGAGGCTCTGGGGCCAACGTCCTGACTTTC
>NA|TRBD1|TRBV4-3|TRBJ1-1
CASSDRGRTEAFF
TGCGCCAGCAGCGACAGGGGGCGGACTGAAGCTTTCTTT
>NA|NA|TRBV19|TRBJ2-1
CASSIWRAGKDNEQFF
TGTGCCAGTAGTATTTGGAGGGCAGGGAAGGACAATGAGCAGTTCTTC
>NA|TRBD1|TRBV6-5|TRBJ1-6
CASGGTGVDSPLHF
TGTGCCAGCGGGGGGACAGGGGTTGATTCACCCCTCCACTTT
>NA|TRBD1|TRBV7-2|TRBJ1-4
CASSSTGGTNEKLFF
TGTGCCAGCAGCTCTACAGGGGGCACTAATGAAAAACTGTTTTTT
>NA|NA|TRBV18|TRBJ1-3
CASSIQNSGNTIYF
TGTGCCAGCTCAATACAAAACTCTGGAAACACCATATATTTT
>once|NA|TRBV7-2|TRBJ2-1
CASRYGGFNEQFF
TGTGCCAGCAGATACGGGGGTTTCAATGAGCAGTTCTTC
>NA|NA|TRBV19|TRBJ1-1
CASSIVRANTEAFF
TGTGCCAGTAGTATAGTGAGGGCAAACACTGAAGCTTTCTTT
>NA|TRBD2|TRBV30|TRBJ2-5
CAWTAGLAGEETQYF
TGTGCCTGGACTGCGGGACTAGCGGGGGAAGAGACCCAGTACTTC
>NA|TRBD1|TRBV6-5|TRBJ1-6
CASTRGVRNSPLHF
TGTGCCAGCACCAGGGGGGTCAGGAATTCACCCCTCCACTTT
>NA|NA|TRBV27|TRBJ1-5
CASSSRQDSNQPQHF
TGTGCCAGCAGTAGTAGGCAGGATAGCAATCAGCCCCAGCATTTT
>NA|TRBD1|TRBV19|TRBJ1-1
CASSKGQGSPTEAFF
TGTGCCAGTAGTAAGGGACAGGGGAGTCCCACTGAAGCTTTCTTT
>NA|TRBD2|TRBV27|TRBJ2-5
CASSPGLAVKETQYF
TGTGCCAGCAGTCCCGGACTAGCAGTCAAAGAGACCCAGTACTTC
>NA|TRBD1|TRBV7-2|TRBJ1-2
CASSYGQGAAYGYTF
TGTGCCAGCAGCTACGGACAGGGGGCGGCTTATGGCTACACCTTC
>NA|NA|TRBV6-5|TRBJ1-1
CASTRVSANTEAFF
TGTGCCAGCACCAGGGTGAGTGCGAACACTGAAGCTTTCTTT
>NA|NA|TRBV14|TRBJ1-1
CASSQVNGPGAKAFF
TGTGCCAGCAGCCAAGTGAATGGGCCAGGGGCTAAAGCTTTCTTT
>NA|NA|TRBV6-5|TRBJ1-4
CASTFPATNEKLFF
TGTGCCAGCACTTTTCCAGCAACTAATGAAAAACTGTTTTTT
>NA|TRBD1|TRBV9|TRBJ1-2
CASSVAGTGYGYTF
TGTGCCAGCAGCGTGGCCGGGACAGGGTATGGCTACACCTTC
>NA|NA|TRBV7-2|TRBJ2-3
CASSEDYTDTQYF
TGTGCCAGCAGCGAGGACTACACAGATACGCAGTATTTT
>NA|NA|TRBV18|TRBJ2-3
CASSPLGIREDTQYF
TGTGCCAGCTCACCACTCGGGATTAGGGAAGATACGCAGTATTTT
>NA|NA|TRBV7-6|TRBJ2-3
CASSFYEGPEADTQYF
TGTGCCAGCAGCTTCTATGAGGGCCCGGAGGCAGATACGCAGTATTTT
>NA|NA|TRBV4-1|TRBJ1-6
CASSQGTGWILHF
TGCGCCAGCAGCCAAGGTACGGGGTGGATCCTCCACTTT
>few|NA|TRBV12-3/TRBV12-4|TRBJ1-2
CASSLGVDRNYTF
TGTGCCAGCAGTTTAGGTGTCGACAGGAACTACACCTTC
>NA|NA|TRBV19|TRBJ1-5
CASSSSGVSWQPQHF
TGTGCCAGTAGTTCATCAGGGGTAAGCTGGCAGCCCCAGCATTTT
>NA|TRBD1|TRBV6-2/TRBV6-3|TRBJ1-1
CASSPRTGGATEAFF
TGTGCCAGCAGTCCGCGGACAGGGGGGGCCACTGAAGCTTTCTTT
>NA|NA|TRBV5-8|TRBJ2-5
CASSYPGTIPRETQYF
TGTGCCAGCAGCTATCCCGGGACAATACCCCGGGAGACCCAGTACTTC
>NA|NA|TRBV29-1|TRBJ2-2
CSVDRGFDTGELFF
TGCAGCGTTGACAGGGGATTCGACACCGGGGAGCTGTTTTTT
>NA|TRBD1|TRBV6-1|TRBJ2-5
CASSETGPQYF
TGTGCCAGCAGTGAGACAGGGCCCCAGTACTTC
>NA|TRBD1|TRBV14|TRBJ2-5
CASSQDRGQETQYF
TGTGCCAGCAGCCAAGACAGGGGGCAAGAGACCCAGTACTTC
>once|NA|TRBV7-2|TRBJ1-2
CASSLLPGSYGYTF
TGTGCCAGCAGCTTACTTCCAGGGTCTTATGGCTACACCTTC
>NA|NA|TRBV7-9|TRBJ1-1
CASRLGNHRMNTEAFF
TGTGCCAGCAGATTAGGGAATCACAGAATGAACACTGAAGCTTTCTTT
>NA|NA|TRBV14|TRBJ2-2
CASSQRSFQGKKETGELFF
TGTGCCAGCAGCCAGAGATCATTTCAGGGGAAGAAAGAAACCGGGGAGCTGTTTTTT
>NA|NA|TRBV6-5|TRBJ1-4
CASRTRDTDEKLFF
TGTGCCAGCAGAACCCGGGACACGGATGAAAAACTGTTTTTT
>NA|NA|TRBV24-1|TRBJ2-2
CATSDSTANTGELFF
TGTGCCACCAGTGATTCGACAGCGAACACCGGGGAGCTGTTTTTT
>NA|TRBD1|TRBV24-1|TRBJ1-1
CATRRTGGANTEAFF
TGTGCCACCAGACGGACAGGCGGGGCGAACACTGAAGCTTTCTTT
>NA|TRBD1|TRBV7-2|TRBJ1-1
CASSQGDEPEAFF
TGTGCCAGCAGCCAGGGGGACGAACCTGAAGCTTTCTTT
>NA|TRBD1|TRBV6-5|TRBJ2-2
CASSSTDRVAGELFF
TGTGCCAGCAGTTCTACCGACAGGGTAGCCGGGGAGCTGTTTTTT
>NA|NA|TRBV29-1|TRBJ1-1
CSGGLQRPEAFF
TGCAGCGGGGGGTTGCAGAGGCCTGAAGCTTTCTTT
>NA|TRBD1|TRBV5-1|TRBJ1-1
CASSLGGDSSEAFF
TGCGCCAGCAGCTTGGGTGGGGACAGCTCTGAAGCTTTCTTT
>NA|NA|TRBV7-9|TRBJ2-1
CASSLAGLSYNEQFF
TGTGCCAGCAGCTTAGCGGGCCTCTCTTACAATGAGCAGTTCTTC
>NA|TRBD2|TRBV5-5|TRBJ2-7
CASSPSGGVEQYF
TGTGCCAGCAGCCCCAGCGGGGGGGTCGAGCAGTACTTC
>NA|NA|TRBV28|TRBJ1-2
CASSLLGQLNYGYTF
TGTGCCAGCAGTTTATTAGGACAGCTTAACTATGGCTACACCTTC
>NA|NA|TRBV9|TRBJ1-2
CASSPYPGTSYGYTF
TGTGCCAGCAGCCCGTACCCCGGGACAAGCTATGGCTACACCTTC
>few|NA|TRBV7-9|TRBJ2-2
CASSTRQYTGELFF
TGTGCCAGCAGCACCAGACAGTACACCGGGGAGCTGTTTTTT
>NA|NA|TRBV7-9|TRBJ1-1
CASSLNSQATEAFF
TGTGCCAGCAGCTTAAACTCCCAGGCGACTGAAGCTTTCTTT
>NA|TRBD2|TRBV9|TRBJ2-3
CASSAGGRGGQTQYF
TGTGCCAGCAGCGCCGGTGGGCGGGGGGGCCAGACGCAGTATTTT
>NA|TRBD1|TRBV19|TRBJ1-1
CASSMDRGRRDTEAFF
TGTGCCAGTAGTATGGACAGGGGAAGACGGGACACTGAAGCTTTCTTT
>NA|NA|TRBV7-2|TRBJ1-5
CASSIYRDQPQHF
TGTGCCAGCAGCATTTACAGGGATCAGCCCCAGCATTTT
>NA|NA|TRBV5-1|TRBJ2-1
CASSLASAYNEQFF
TGCGCCAGCAGCTTGGCTAGCGCCTACAATGAGCAGTTCTTC
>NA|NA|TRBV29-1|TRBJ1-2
CSVWDIFYTF
TGCAGCGTTTGGGACATTTTCTACACCTTC
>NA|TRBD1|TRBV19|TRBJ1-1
CASSGTGTKAFF
TGTGCCAGTAGTGGGACAGGCACTAAAGCTTTCTTT
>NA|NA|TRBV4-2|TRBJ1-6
CASSQDPHPDRGYNSPLHF
TGTGCCAGCAGCCAAGACCCACACCCGGACAGAGGGTATAATTCACCCCTCCACTTT
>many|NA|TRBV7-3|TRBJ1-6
CASSLTSGTVSPLHF
TGTGCCAGCAGCTTAACGTCGGGAACCGTTTCACCCCTCCACTTT
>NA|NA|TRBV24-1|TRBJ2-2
CATSRAGTGELFF
TGTGCCACCAGTCGGGCAGGGACCGGGGAGCTGTTTTTT
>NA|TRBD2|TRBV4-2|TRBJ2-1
CASSQTSGGPSYEQFF
TGTGCCAGCAGCCAGACGAGCGGGGGGCCTTCCTATGAGCAGTTCTTC
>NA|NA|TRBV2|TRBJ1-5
CASSEMWQDQPQHF
TGTGCCAGCAGTGAAATGTGGCAAGATCAGCCCCAGCATTTT
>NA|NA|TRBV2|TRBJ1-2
CASSQGQGLSNYGYTF
TGTGCCAGCAGTCAGGGGCAGGGGTTGTCTAACTATGGCTACACCTTC
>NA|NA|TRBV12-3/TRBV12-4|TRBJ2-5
CASSPQGGETQYF
TGTGCCAGCAGTCCGCAGGGCGGAGAGACCCAGTACTTC
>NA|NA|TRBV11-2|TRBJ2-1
CASSLAQGIGDEQFF
TGTGCCAGCAGCTTAGCACAGGGCATCGGCGATGAGCAGTTCTTC